The clone carrying this T cell receptor beta chain was observed once. Its antigen is unidentified. TCR beta VDJ and CDR3 profiles were obtained from a genomic DNA template. MiXCR, applied by TCRdb to the reads, yields one record per CDR3 protein. The top ten hold 15% to 20% of the sample, which has 200,000 to 250,000 distinct CDR3 sequences, 40% to 60% seen once. The data were obtained in a study of CD8+CD57+ T cells in acquired aplastic anemia. About the research overall: Sorted CD4+ and CD8+ cell DNA averaged around 3.3 ug.

Looked up from germline, CDR1 is KGHSH and CDR2 is LQKENI. The CDR3 is 16 amino acids. Trimming took off 3 bases at V and 3 bases at J, with 15 bases between the two ends. Study observations and caveats: Around 30 was the count of CD8+ CDR3 sequences that patients shared with controls. Researchers reported that CD8+ Simpson's diversity was not significantly different in patients versus controls.

CD8+CD57+ cell expansion had been shown by flow cytometry in patients chosen for sequencing. Acquired aplastic anemia of severe grade affected all patients. The V and J genes are TRBV18 and TRBJ1-3, with a weak D call TRBD1 (6 bases). This TCR was recovered from a human donor with aplastic anemia. The source material was sorted CD4+, CD8+, or CD8+CD57+ T cells (not recorded which) from PBMCs. The CDR3 DNA follows: TGTGCCAGCTCACCCGAAACAGGGCCTATTGGAAACACCATATATTTT. This gives the protein CASSPETGPIGNTIYF.